This T cell receptor (beta chain) was observed in a study of blood T cell repertoires in COVID-19. Study information: Italy, Spain and the United States were the sources of the convalescent and acute COVID-19 samples. T cells, B-cell-depleted T cells, or PBMCs provided the cDNA or gDNA that served as material.

Authors' processing steps: How many nucleated cells were present was estimated from reference gene primer amplification. Sequencing was performed with immunoSEQ multiplex PCR; in TCRdb, only in-frame clones are kept and a portion is missing. V, J and clone size are those of that table, while D and trimming were read from the DNA. The table includes 200,000 to 250,000 clones, roughly 80% detected once. Trimming removed 1 base from V and 5 bases from J, with 10 bases in between. The CDR3 sequence is 14 residues long. The germline CDR1 and CDR2 sequences are SGHDT and YYEEEE. This sequence originates from a woman aged 55-69 years with acute or convalescent COVID-19. Sequenced input: peripheral blood. This sequence joins TRBV5-6 and TRBJ2-1, with a weak D call TRBD1 (6 bases). DNA of the CDR3: TGTGCCAGCAGCTTGACAGGGAACCACAATGAGCAGTTCTTC. Translating it yields CASSLTGNHNEQFF.